These T cell receptor beta chains were read from a single sample in a study of metastatic and nonmetastatic thyroid tumors. TCRdb redid the clone calls on the PCR reads using MiXCR. This table holds approximately 35,000 clones, 15% to 20% found once. The sequenced material came from blood. These receptors were taken from a male donor with papillary thyroid cancer or a benign thyroid nodule (not recorded which). Some clones in this sample may be carry-over from other donors' samples. CDR3s include the opening cysteine and the closing phenylalanine or tryptophan. The D gene is left open where the match is weak. Clone size, where shown, is once, few, many, or a class for clones that have expanded.

TRBV20-1	TRBD2	many	TRBJ2-1	CSADGLAGKAGNEQFF	TGCAGTGCCGACGGACTAGCGGGAAAGGCGGGTAATGAGCAGTTCTTC
TRBV20-1	TRBD2	many	TRBJ2-3	CSARDYRMTRGGGTDTQYF	TGCAGTGCTAGAGATTACCGTATGACACGGGGGGGTGGGACAGATACGCAGTATTTT
TRBV30	TRBD1	.	TRBJ2-1	CAWSPGTGTYNGQFF	TGTGCTTGGAGCCCCGGGACAGGGACCTACAATGGGCAGTTCTTC
TRBV5-1	.	many	TRBJ2-2	CASSLQQGGTGELFF	TGCGCCAGCAGCTTGCAACAGGGAGGGACCGGGGAGCTGTTTTTT
TRBV19	.	many	TRBJ2-2	CASSTGIRNTGELFF	TGTGCCAGTAGTACAGGGATCCGGAACACCGGGGAGCTGTTTTTT
TRBV13	.	many	TRBJ2-7	CASSLKGPHEQYF	TGTGCCAGCAGCTTAAAAGGACCCCACGAGCAGTACTTC
TRBV29-1	.	many	TRBJ2-7	CSVVVVGRSYEQYF	TGCAGCGTTGTAGTGGTTGGTCGCTCCTACGAGCAGTACTTC
TRBV4-3	TRBD1	many	TRBJ1-6	CASSQFKKFGTGGHSPLHF	TGCGCCAGCAGCCAATTCAAAAAATTTGGGACAGGGGGGCATTCACCCCTCCACTTT
TRBV5-6	.	many	TRBJ2-1	CASTQWAGDWEQFF	TGTGCCAGCACCCAGTGGGCAGGGGATTGGGAGCAGTTCTTC
TRBV20-1	.	many	TRBJ2-3	CSAGRPGFTDTQYF	TGCAGTGCTGGCCGACCGGGGTTCACAGATACGCAGTATTTT
TRBV5-1	.	.	TRBJ2-2	CASSLTGLNTGEPFF	TGCGCCAGCAGCTTGACAGGGCTGAACACCGGGGAGCCGTTTTTC
TRBV4-1	.	many	TRBJ2-7	CASSQAREQYF	TGCGCCAGCAGCCAAGCCCGCGAGCAGTACTTC
TRBV12-3/TRBV12-4	TRBD2	few	TRBJ2-1	CASSPGLAGAIEQFF	TGTGCCAGCAGTCCCGGACTAGCGGGAGCCATTGAGCAGTTCTTC
TRBV20-1	.	many	TRBJ1-1	CSARRFRTEAFF	TGCAGTGCTAGGCGCTTTAGGACCGAAGCTTTCTTT
TRBV11-1	.	.	TRBJ1-6	CASSLGGDSYNSPLHF	TGTGCCAGCAGCTTAGGGGGAGACTCCTATAATTCACCCCTCCACTTT
TRBV5-1	TRBD1	once	TRBJ2-1	CASSLRPRDSPYNEQFF	TGCGCCAGCAGCTTAAGGCCCCGGGACAGCCCCTACAATGAGCAGTTCTTC
TRBV7-3	TRBD1	many	TRBJ2-1	CASSAGQGNEQFF	TGTGCCAGCAGCGCCGGACAGGGTAATGAGCAGTTCTTC
TRBV7-9	.	many	TRBJ1-6	CASSSNPRGRGYNSPLHF	TGTGCCAGCAGCTCTAATCCCCGGGGTCGAGGGTATAATTCACCCCTCCACTTT
TRBV28	TRBD1	few	TRBJ1-2	CASSFNRGLVNYGYTF	TGTGCCAGCAGTTTCAACAGGGGTCTTGTTAACTATGGCTACACCTTC
TRBV24-1	.	medium-sized	TRBJ1-2	CATSDFASGNYGYTF	TGTGCCACCAGTGATTTCGCTTCGGGTAACTATGGCTACACCTTC
TRBV30	.	many	TRBJ2-7	CASRAYGGLEQYF	TGTGCCTCGAGAGCCTACGGGGGTCTGGAGCAGTACTTC
TRBV28	.	medium-sized	TRBJ1-6	CASSFATDSYNSPLHF	TGTGCCAGCAGTTTTGCGACCGATTCCTATAATTCACCCCTCCACTTT
TRBV9	.	few	TRBJ2-3	CASTRTGTSTDTQYF	TGTGCCAGCACCCGAACGGGCACTAGCACAGATACGCAGTATTTT
TRBV7-2	.	many	TRBJ2-7	CASSLAPGPTYEQYF	TGTGCCAGCAGCTTAGCGCCAGGGCCTACCTACGAGCAGTACTTC
TRBV18	.	many	TRBJ1-1	CASSPGPGNTEAFF	TGTGCCAGCTCACCCGGACCCGGGAACACTGAAGCTTTCTTT
TRBV12-3/TRBV12-4	.	few	TRBJ2-3	CASKKTHTDTQYF	TGTGCCAGCAAAAAGACGCACACAGATACGCAGTATTTT
TRBV2	.	many	TRBJ1-5	CASSQDENQPQHF	TGTGCCAGCAGCCAGGACGAGAATCAGCCCCAGCATTTT
TRBV5-1	.	many	TRBJ1-4	CASSLTPTNEKLFF	TGCGCCAGCAGCCTGACACCAACTAATGAAAAACTGTTTTTT
TRBV6-1	.	few	TRBJ2-2	CASSDKQGNTGELFF	TGTGCCAGCAGTGATAAACAGGGGAACACCGGGGAGCTGTTTTTT
TRBV7-8	TRBD1	many	TRBJ2-5	CASSPPGTGGEETQYF	TGTGCCAGCAGCCCCCCTGGGACAGGGGGCGAGGAGACCCAGTACTTC
TRBV6-1	TRBD1	many	TRBJ1-1	CASSSRGQGLRNTEAFF	TGTGCCAGCTCCAGTAGGGGACAGGGGCTGAGGAACACTGAAGCTTTCTTT
TRBV9	TRBD2	many	TRBJ2-3	CASSVRSGTSGTDTQYF	TGTGCCAGCAGCGTAAGGTCCGGGACTAGCGGCACAGATACGCAGTATTTT
TRBV6-5	.	many	TRBJ1-3	CASSYETASSSGNTIYF	TGTGCCAGCAGTTACGAGACAGCATCGAGCTCTGGAAACACCATATATTTT
TRBV12-3/TRBV12-4	TRBD2	few	TRBJ2-1	CASTRTSGTYNEQFF	TGTGCCAGCACCCGGACTAGCGGGACCTACAATGAGCAGTTCTTC
TRBV6-1	.	few	TRBJ2-2	CASILKGGGGELFF	TGTGCCAGCATTCTAAAGGGGGGGGGCGGGGAGCTGTTTTTT
TRBV30	.	.	TRBJ1-2	CAWSVRSGGDGYTF	TGTGCCTGGAGTGTAAGGTCAGGAGGGGATGGCTACACCTTC
TRBV11-3	.	many	TRBJ2-3	CASSSGQDTQYF	TGTGCCAGCAGCTCCGGACAAGATACGCAGTATTTT
TRBV19	.	.	TRBJ2-1	CASSLSGTGYNEQFF	TGTGCCAGTAGTCTGAGCGGGACAGGTTACAATGAGCAGTTCTTC
TRBV12-5	.	few	TRBJ2-2	CSSAVNTGELFF	TGTTCTAGTGCGGTGAACACCGGGGAGCTGTTTTTT
TRBV6-2/TRBV6-3	TRBD2	.	TRBJ2-7	CASSFTIGLARVEQYF	TGTGCCAGCAGTTTCACGATCGGACTAGCCCGGGTCGAGCAGTACTTC
TRBV7-2	.	many	TRBJ1-2	CASSLAGVYGYTF	TGTGCCAGCAGCTTAGCAGGGGTCTATGGCTACACCTTC
TRBV6-1	.	few	TRBJ1-1	CASGHGRQNTEAFF	TGTGCCAGCGGACACGGACGGCAGAACACTGAAGCTTTCTTT
TRBV6-1	.	medium-sized	TRBJ1-1	CASSEARGLLNTEAFF	TGTGCCAGCAGTGAAGCACGGGGGCTATTGAACACTGAAGCTTTCTTT
TRBV19	.	many	TRBJ2-1	CASSITGYNNEQFF	TGTGCCAGTAGTATAACAGGCTACAACAATGAGCAGTTCTTC
TRBV27	.	.	TRBJ1-2	CASSPQGLRKRGYTF	TGTGCCAGCAGTCCCCAGGGCCTACGGAAGCGGGGCTACACCTTC
TRBV12-3/TRBV12-4	TRBD1	many	TRBJ2-5	CASSLGTGGGETQYF	TGTGCCAGCAGTTTAGGGACAGGGGGTGGGGAGACCCAGTACTTC
TRBV24-1	TRBD1	many	TRBJ1-4	CATSPGQGAFREKLFF	TGTGCCACCAGTCCCGGACAGGGGGCTTTTCGTGAAAAACTGTTTTTT
TRBV29-1	.	.	TRBJ1-2	CSVITPSLGSNYGYTF	TGCAGCGTTATCACCCCCAGTTTGGGATCTAACTATGGCTACACCTTC
TRBV5-1	.	once	TRBJ2-7	CASSLPGSGGGFSYEQYF	TGCGCCAGCAGCTTGCCAGGGAGTGGAGGGGGATTCTCCTACGAGCAGTACTTC
TRBV4-3	.	many	TRBJ1-2	CASSPSWVNYGYTF	TGCGCCAGCAGCCCTAGCTGGGTGAACTATGGCTACACCTTC
TRBV19	.	.	TRBJ2-3	CDSSRAMTVASEDTQYF	TGTGACAGTAGTCGAGCCATGACAGTGGCCTCCGAAGATACGCAGTATTTT
TRBV5-1	TRBD1	many	TRBJ2-2	CASSPGGQGMAGELFF	TGCGCCAGCAGCCCCGGGGGACAGGGGATGGCCGGGGAGCTGTTTTTT
TRBV27	TRBD2	.	TRBJ2-7	CASSSGWTSGSIAAYEQYF	TGTGCCAGCAGTTCGGGCTGGACTAGCGGTAGTATAGCGGCTTACGAGCAGTACTTC
TRBV20-1	.	many	TRBJ2-6	CSARGRQTGGAGANVLTF	TGCAGTGCTAGAGGCCGGCAAACAGGTGGAGCTGGGGCCAACGTCCTGACTTTC
TRBV6-5	.	many	TRBJ1-1	CASSYSLTGVYGTEAFF	TGTGCCAGCAGTTACTCGCTTACTGGGGTGTATGGCACTGAAGCTTTCTTT
TRBV7-9	.	many	TRBJ2-6	CASSLSGSGANVLTF	TGTGCCAGCAGCTTAAGTGGCTCTGGGGCCAACGTCCTGACTTTC
TRBV6-5	TRBD2	medium-sized	TRBJ2-1	CASTRSGGRSSYNEQFF	TGTGCCAGCACCCGTAGCGGGGGGCGTAGCTCCTACAATGAGCAGTTCTTC
TRBV19	.	many	TRBJ2-7	CASSPRTASYEQYF	TGTGCCAGTAGCCCCCGGACTGCATCCTACGAGCAGTACTTC